A single sample gave rise to the 24 T cell receptor beta chains below, sequenced in a study of OX40 agonist ivuxolimab in advanced cancers. Produced via immunoSEQ multiplex PCR; TCRdb's table is partial and in-frame only. The table lists 75,000 to 95,000 clones, under 95% of them singletons. The specimen comprised CD4+ or CD8+ T cells sorted from blood, sampled in a trial of the OX40 agonist ivuxolimab. The receptors originated from an adult with an advanced solid tumor such as melanoma, head and neck, liver or kidney cancer.

The chain combines TRBV6-1 with TRBJ1-2; 12 nucleotides line up with TRBD1. The ends lost 9 bases at V and 8 bases at J; junction bases unmatched: 13. This CDR3 comprises 15 residues. Germline values: CDR1 MNHNS, CDR2 SASEGT. The CDR3 loop is CARGGEGQGARGYTF. The CDR3 DNA is TGTGCCAGGGGGGGAGAGGGACAGGGGGCGCGAGGCTACACCTTC.

The rearrangement links TRBV6-5 to TRBJ2-7, with TRBD1 matching over 10 bases. Trimming removed 4 bases from V and 5 bases from J; junction bases left unmatched: 2. Germline V gene lookup returns CDR1 MNHEY and CDR2 SVGAGI. The CDR3 extends over 13 amino acids. CDR3 amino acids: CASSSTGGNEQYF. CDR3 nucleotides: TGTGCCAGCAGTTCGACAGGGGGCAACGAGCAGTACTTC.

The chain links TRBV18 to TRBJ2-3; 12 bases agree with TRBD2. Looked up from germline, CDR1 is KGHSH and CDR2 is LQKENI. The CDR3 is made up of 16 amino acids. V was pared by 3 bases and J by 5 bases, with 6 bases of the junction left unmatched. The CDR3 DNA follows: TGTGCCAGCTCACCGACTAGCGGGAGCGTTGGAGATACGCAGTATTTT. Its protein product is CASSPTSGSVGDTQYF. The complete variable domain, with remaining parts taken from reference TRBV18 and TRBJ2-3, reads NAGVMQNPRHLVRRRGQEARLRCSPMKGHSHVYWYRQLPEEGLKFMVYLQKENIIDESGMPKERFSAEFPKEGPSILRIQQVVRGDSAAYFCASSPTSGSVGDTQYFGPGTRLTVL.

The chain is built from TRBV7-3 and TRBJ1-1; D not resolved. CDR3 length: 14 residues. CDR1 and CDR2 (germline): SGHTA, FQGTGA. V lost 1 base and J lost 1, with 7 bases in between. In DNA, the CDR3 is TGTGCCAGCAGCTTAAGTGGAACGAACACTGAAGCTTTCTTT. It is translated as CASSLSGTNTEAFF.

The CDR3 protein is CASKGTGYHEQYF. DNA of the CDR3: TGTGCCAGCAAGGGAACAGGGTACCACGAGCAGTACTTC. The rearrangement uses TRBV2 and TRBJ2-7, with D possibly being TRBD1 (6 bases). Germline CDR1 reads SNHLY; CDR2 reads FYNNEI. Trimming cost V 7 bases and J 5 bases, with 15 bases left between them. The CDR3 has 13 residues.

This chain joins TRBV19 and TRBJ2-7; D is perhaps TRBD1 (5 bases). The germline V gene has CDR1 LNHDA and CDR2 SQIVND (reference sequence). Trimming left V 4 bases short and J 2 bases short, with 15 bases between. The CDR3 contains 15 residues. The CDR3 reads CASSNNVGRAYEQYF. The CDR3 coding sequence is TGTGCCAGTAGTAACAACGTTGGCAGGGCCTACGAGCAGTACTTC.

This chain connects TRBV5-1 to TRBJ2-3; 12 bases align to TRBD2. This CDR3 region has 14 residues. CDR1 is SGHRS and CDR2 is YFSETQ in the germline V gene. The V and J ends lost 10 bases and 4 bases, in that order; junction bases with no gene match: 7. CDR3 sequence reads: CASSLAGGADTQYF. The CDR3 region has the DNA TGCGCCTCATCTCTAGCGGGAGGGGCAGATACGCAGTATTTT.

The rearrangement links TRBV2 to TRBJ1-2, with D unresolved. The CDR3 consists of 13 residues. CDR1 is SNHLY, CDR2 FYNNEI, per germline. V lost 4 bases to trimming and J lost 7 bases, with 13 bases between them. The CDR3 nucleotides read TGTGCCAGCAGTGGGGTGGACGGAAGTGGCTACACCTTC. This encodes CASSGVDGSGYTF. Full variable domain (outside the CDR3, taken from reference TRBV2 and TRBJ1-2): EPEVTQTPSHQVTQMGQEVILRCVPISNHLYFYWYRQILGQKVEFLVSFYNNEISEKSEIFDDQFSVERPDGSNFTLKIRSTKLEDSAMYFCASSGVDGSGYTFGSGTRLTVV.

This chain uses TRBV5-6 with TRBJ2-2; the D is unclear. CDR3 size: 14 residues. V gave up 6 bases and J gave up 6 bases, with 15 bases separating them. CDR1 is SGHDT, CDR2 YYEEEE, per germline. CDR3 DNA sequence: TGTGCCAGCACTCGACCCCAATTCCCCGGGGAGCTGTTTTTT. Amino acid sequence: CASTRPQFPGELFF. The full variable domain, its missing parts supplied by reference TRBV5-6 and TRBJ2-2, is DAGVTQSPTHLIKTRGQQVTLRCSPKSGHDTVSWYQQALGQGPQFIFQYYEEEERQRGNFPDRFSGHQFPNYSSELNVNALLLGDSALYLCASTRPQFPGELFFGEGSRLTVL.

Regarding this clone: The sample holds other DNA sequences that translate to the same CDR3. This chain's CDR3 is CASSANYGYTF. The CDR3 nucleotides are TGTGCCAGCAGCGCAAACTATGGCTACACCTTC. V and J are TRBV9 and TRBJ1-2; D remains ambiguous. V lost 3 bases and J 2 bases, leaving 2 bases between the germline ends. The CDR3 is 11 amino acids. Germline V gene lookup returns CDR1 SGDLS and CDR2 YYNGEE.

The chain has TRBV19 and TRBJ2-2, with D unresolved. V lost 8 bases and J 4 bases, leaving 14 bases between the germline ends. Germline values: CDR1 LNHDA, CDR2 SQIVND (reference sequence). This CDR3 contains 14 residues. Here the CDR3 reads CASATSSFTGELFF. CDR3 bases: TGTGCCAGTGCGACCTCATCTTTCACCGGGGAGCTGTTTTTT. The whole variable domain, filled in from reference TRBV19 and TRBJ2-2, reads DGGITQSPKYLFRKEGQNVTLSCEQNLNHDAMYWYRQDPGQGLRLIYYSQIVNDFQKGDIAEGYSVSREKKESFPLTVTSAQKNPTAFYLCASATSSFTGELFFGEGSRLTVL.

The chain links TRBV11-3 to TRBJ2-1; 10 bases match TRBD2. V lost 4 bases to trimming and J lost 9 bases; unmatched junction nucleotides: 12. Germline values: CDR1 SGHNT, CDR2 YENEEA. CDR3 size: 16 residues. CDR3 loop: CASSSSGLAIIGEQFF. CDR3 DNA: TGTGCCAGCAGCTCGTCGGGACTAGCGATCATTGGTGAGCAGTTCTTC.

The chain links TRBV29-1 to TRBJ2-7; D unclear. Germline values: CDR1 SQVTM, CDR2 ANQGSEA. The V and J ends lost 5 bases and 3 bases respectively, with 8 bases between them. The CDR3 contains 11 residues. The CDR3 DNA follows: TGCAGCGTTCGCGCTGGCTACGAGCAGTACTTC. Translated: CSVRAGYEQYF.

The rearrangement uses TRBV29-1 and TRBJ2-5; 9 bases fit TRBD1. Germline loops: CDR1 SQVTM, CDR2 ANQGSEA. Trimming took 3 bases from V and 7 from J; bases not matched to a gene: 3. The CDR3 runs 12 residues. The CDR3 DNA is TGCAGCGTTGAGGCGACAGGGGGGACCCAGTACTTC. Protein product: CSVEATGGTQYF.

The rearrangement joins TRBV7-6 to TRBJ1-1, with D possibly being TRBD1 (5 bases). Germline V gives CDR1 SGHVS, CDR2 FNYEAQ. The CDR3 is 17 residues long. Trimming cost V 1 base and J 4 bases, with 19 bases left between them. CDR3 residues: CASSLEDGVGATTEAFF. CDR3 sequence (DNA): TGTGCCAGCAGCTTAGAGGATGGGGTTGGGGCGACCACTGAAGCTTTCTTT.

The V and J genes are TRBV6-5 and TRBJ2-3, with 7 bases that match TRBD1. J lost 4 bases, V lost 8 bases, and 9 bases had no gene match. The CDR3 loop spans 14 amino acids. CDR1 is MNHEY and CDR2 is SVGAGI in the germline V gene. The CDR3 region has the DNA TGTGCCAGCCTAGAGGGGGCTGGGGCAGATACGCAGTATTTT. Translation: CASLEGAGADTQYF.

The chain is built from TRBV14 and TRBJ2-3; 9 nucleotides match TRBD2. The germline gives CDR1 SGHDN, CDR2 FVKESK. V trimming: 6 bases; J trimming: 4 bases; junction bases outside the gene matches: 2. The CDR3 runs 13 residues. The CDR3, as DNA: TGTGCCAGCAGGTTAGCGGGAGCAGATACGCAGTATTTT. Translated, it gives CASRLAGADTQYF.

This rearrangement joins TRBV19 to TRBJ2-7; maybe TRBD2 (5 bases). The CDR3 length is 14 residues. Trimming took 5 bases from V and 5 from J, leaving 16 bases between them. Germline CDR1 LNHDA, CDR2 SQIVND (reference sequence). CDR3 sequence: CASSSAPAADEQYF. In DNA, the CDR3 is TGTGCCAGTAGTTCCGCCCCGGCAGCGGACGAGCAGTACTTC. Together with reference TRBV19 and TRBJ2-7, the CDR3 gives the full variable domain: DGGITQSPKYLFRKEGQNVTLSCEQNLNHDAMYWYRQDPGQGLRLIYYSQIVNDFQKGDIAEGYSVSREKKESFPLTVTSAQKNPTAFYLCASSSAPAADEQYFGPGTRLTVT.

CDR3 nucleotides: TGTGCCAGCGGATCGCCCCAGTTAAACACTGAAGCTTTCTTT. Translating it yields CASGSPQLNTEAFF. The V call is TRBV6-6, the J call TRBJ1-1; D unresolved. V lost 8 bases, J lost 2 bases, and 15 bases lay in between. The CDR3 covers 14 residues. Germline V lookup: CDR1 MNHNY, CDR2 SVGAGI (reference sequence).

The CDR3 here is CASSDGMADEQFF. DNA for the CDR3: TGCGCCAGCAGTGACGGAATGGCCGATGAGCAGTTCTTC. V and J are TRBV10-1 and TRBJ2-1; D is undetermined. V gave up 3 bases and J gave up 8 bases, with 11 bases separating them. There are 13 residues in the CDR3. Germline V CDR1 and CDR2: WNHNN, SYGVQD (reference sequence).

The chain employs TRBV19 and TRBJ1-5; the D is unclear. CDR1 is LNHDA, CDR2 SQIVND, per germline (reference sequence). The CDR3 length is 15 residues. V lost 8 bases to trimming and J lost 0 bases, with 14 bases between them. CDR3 DNA sequence: TGTGCCAGTCACCGGTCCCTCGATAGCAATCAGCCCCAGCATTTT. This codes for CASHRSLDSNQPQHF.

V gene TRBV10-3 combines with J gene TRBJ2-7, with TRBD1 matching 10 bases. CDR3 size: 15 residues. The ends lost 0 bases at V and 4 bases at J; junction bases unmatched: 3. The germline CDR1 and CDR2 sequences are ENHRY and SYGVKD. Here the CDR3 DNA reads TGTGCCATCAGTGAGTCCTTGGGACAGGGGTACGAGCAGTACTTC. Its protein product is CAISESLGQGYEQYF.

J is TRBJ2-2 and V is TRBV6-1; 14 bases are a match to TRBD2. The CDR3 sequence is 14 residues long. Trimming took 8 bases from V and 5 from J; bases not matched to a gene: 1. The germline V gene has CDR1 MNHNS and CDR2 SASEGT. This chain's CDR3 is CASWTSGGTGELFF. The CDR3 DNA follows: TGTGCCAGCTGGACTAGCGGGGGGACCGGGGAGCTGTTTTTT.

The chain uses TRBV5-1 and TRBJ2-3, with a possible D match to TRBD2 (6 bases). In germline, CDR1 is SGHRS, CDR2 YFSETQ. The V end lost 0 bases, the J end lost 1 base, and 12 bases lay between the germline ends. The CDR3 extends over 16 amino acids. The CDR3 loop is CASSLGTGVRTDTQYF. For the CDR3, the DNA is TGCGCCAGCAGCTTGGGGACGGGAGTCCGCACAGATACGCAGTATTTT.